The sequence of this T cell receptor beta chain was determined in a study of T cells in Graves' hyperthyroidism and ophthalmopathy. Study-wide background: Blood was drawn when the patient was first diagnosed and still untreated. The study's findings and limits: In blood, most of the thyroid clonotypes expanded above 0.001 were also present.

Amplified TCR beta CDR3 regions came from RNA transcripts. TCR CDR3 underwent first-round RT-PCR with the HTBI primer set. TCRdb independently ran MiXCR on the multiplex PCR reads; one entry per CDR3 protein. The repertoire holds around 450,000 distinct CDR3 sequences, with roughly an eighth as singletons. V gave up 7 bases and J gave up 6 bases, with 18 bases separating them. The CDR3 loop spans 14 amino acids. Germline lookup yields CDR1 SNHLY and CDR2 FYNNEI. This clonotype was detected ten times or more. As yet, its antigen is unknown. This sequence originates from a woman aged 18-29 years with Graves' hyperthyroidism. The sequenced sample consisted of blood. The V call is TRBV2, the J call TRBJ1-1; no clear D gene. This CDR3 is CASKIEGYLAEAFF. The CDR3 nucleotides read TGTGCCAGCAAGATTGAGGGTTATCTGGCTGAAGCTTTCTTT. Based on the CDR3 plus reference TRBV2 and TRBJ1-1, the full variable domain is EPEVTQTPSHQVTQMGQEVILRCVPISNHLYFYWYRQILGQKVEFLVSFYNNEISEKSEIFDDQFSVERPDGSNFTLKIRSTKLEDSAMYFCASKIEGYLAEAFFGQGTRLTVV.